This T cell receptor (beta chain) was recovered during a study of control samples from healthy donors and cancer patients. The repertoire was sequenced with immunoSEQ multiplex PCR; TCRdb's copy has only in-frame clones and lacks some. The sample includes approximately 190,000 clones, about nine tenths of them seen just once. This clone appeared a few times. The V gene end was trimmed by 5 bases and the J gene end by 4 bases; junction bases not matched to a gene: 6. Per the germline V gene, CDR1 is SGHVS and CDR2 is FQNEAQ. This CDR3 has 15 amino acids. The TCR sequence derives from a man aged 25 to 40 in good health. The chain carries TRBV7-8 and TRBJ2-2, with 8 bases matching TRBD1. The sample comprised blood. In nucleotides, the CDR3 is TGTGCCAGCAGCGACAGGGGAGGTGGCACCGGGGAGCTGTTTTTT. As protein: CASSDRGGGTGELFF.